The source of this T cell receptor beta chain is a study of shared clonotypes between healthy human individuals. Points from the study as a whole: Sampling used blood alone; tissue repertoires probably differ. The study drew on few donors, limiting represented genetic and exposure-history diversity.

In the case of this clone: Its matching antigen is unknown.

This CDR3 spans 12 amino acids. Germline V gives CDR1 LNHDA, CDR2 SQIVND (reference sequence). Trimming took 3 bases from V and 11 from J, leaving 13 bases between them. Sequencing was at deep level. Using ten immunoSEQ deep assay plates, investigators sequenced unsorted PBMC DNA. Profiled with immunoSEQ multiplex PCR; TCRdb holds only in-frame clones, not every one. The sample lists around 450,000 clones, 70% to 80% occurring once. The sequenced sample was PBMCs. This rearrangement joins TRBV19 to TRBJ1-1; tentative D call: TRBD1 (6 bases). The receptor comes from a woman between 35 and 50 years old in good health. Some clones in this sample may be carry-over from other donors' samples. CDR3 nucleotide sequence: TGTGCCAGTAGTATGCGGGGGGGCCAGGCTTTCTTT. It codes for CASSMRGGQAFF. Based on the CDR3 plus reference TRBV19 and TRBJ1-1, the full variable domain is DGGITQSPKYLFRKEGQNVTLSCEQNLNHDAMYWYRQDPGQGLRLIYYSQIVNDFQKGDIAEGYSVSREKKESFPLTVTSAQKNPTAFYLCASSMRGGQAFFGQGTRLTVV.